These 6 T cell receptor beta chains were all obtained from the same sample, sequenced in a study of CD8 T cells in Susac syndrome. RNA amounts of about 0.5 to 1 ug underwent reverse transcription with random hexamers. TCRdb used MiXCR to reprocess the immunoSEQ multiplex PCR reads, holding one entry per CDR3 protein. The table shows around 80,000 distinct CDR3 sequences, with approximately 93% occurring only once. The sequencing input was CD8+ T cells from PBMCs. These receptors originate from a human donor with Susac syndrome.

This CDR3 is CATSRDRTSGNEQYF. CDR3 in DNA: TGTGCCACCAGCAGAGATAGGACTAGCGGGAACGAGCAGTACTTC. The chain links TRBV15 to TRBJ2-7; TRBD2 matches 12 bases. This CDR3 spans 15 amino acids. Germline trimming cut 0 bases from V and 5 bases from J; bases unmatched to any gene: 2. Per the germline V gene, CDR1 is LNHNV and CDR2 is YYDKDF (reference sequence).

This clonotype has a single count. The CDR3 DNA is TGTGCCAACGGGGTAGGGACTTTACACGAGCAGTACTTC. Protein product: CANGVGTLHEQYF. V is TRBV10-3 and J is TRBJ2-7; D possibly corresponds to TRBD2 (6 bases). V lost 10 bases to trimming and J lost 5 bases, with 18 bases between them. Per germline, CDR1 ENHRY and CDR2 SYGVKD. The CDR3 runs 13 residues.

The V and J genes are TRBV3-1 and TRBJ1-1, with TRBD1 matching 7 bases. The germline CDR1 and CDR2 sequences are LGHDT and YNNKEL (reference sequence). V lost 0 bases, J lost 7 bases, and 2 bases stayed unmatched. The CDR3 contains 13 residues. The CDR3 DNA is TGTGCCAGCAGCCAAGATGGGGACAGTGAAGCTTTCTTT. Translation: CASSQDGDSEAFF.

This clonotype was seen a single time. The chain uses TRBV28 and TRBJ2-3, with D tentatively TRBD1 or TRBD2 (5 bases each). The V gene's germline CDR1 is MDHEN and CDR2 SYDVKM. The CDR3 length is 15 residues. The V end lost 5 bases, the J end lost 2 bases, and 14 bases lay between the germline ends. The CDR3 DNA is TGTGCCAGCAGTCCTCCCGGGACCTTCACAGATACGCAGTATTTT. It encodes CASSPPGTFTDTQYF.

The chain carries TRBV3-1 and TRBJ1-2; D ambiguous. Germline-derived CDR1 and CDR2 are LGHDT and YNNKEL (reference sequence). V was shortened by 4 bases and J by 3 bases, with 12 bases between the two germline ends. There are 14 residues in the CDR3. The CDR3 DNA reads as TGTGCCAGCAGCCCGAATTTCTTCGACTATGGCTACACCTTC. Its translation is CASSPNFFDYGYTF.

This clonotype showed up just a few times. V gene TRBV2 combines with J gene TRBJ2-7; no reliable D call. CDR1 and CDR2 from the germline V gene are SNHLY and FYNNEI. This CDR3 is built from 13 residues. V lost 7 bases to trimming and J lost 2 bases, with 12 bases between them. CDR3 residues: CASTPRTTYEQYF. CDR3 in DNA: TGTGCCAGCACCCCGAGAACCACCTACGAGCAGTACTTC.